This T cell receptor (beta chain) was recorded in a study of CD4 T cells in relation to SARS-CoV-2 and coronaviruses. Unexposed donor CD4+ T cells date from about 2011-2019, before the COVID-19 pandemic. Isolation of CD4+ T cells took place after less than twelve days in culture. Remarks on this clone: Its target is unknown.

Germline V CDR1 and CDR2: SGHRS, YFSETQ. V shed 5 bases, J shed 0 bases, and the junction held 13 bases outside the gene matches. This CDR3 contains 18 residues. The protocol was immunoSEQ multiplex PCR, while the TCRdb copy is restricted to in-frame clones and leaves out a portion. The data show just under 30,000 clones, 76% seen once. The chain couples TRBV5-1 to TRBJ1-1; TRBD1 matches 10 bases. The TCR sequence derives from a human donor in good health. Sequencing used CD4+ T cells from PBMCs, cultured in vitro. The CDR3 DNA is TGCGCCAGCAGTAGAGGACAGGGGGGAAGGTCGGTGAACACTGAAGCTTTCTTT. Amino acid sequence: CASSRGQGGRSVNTEAFF.